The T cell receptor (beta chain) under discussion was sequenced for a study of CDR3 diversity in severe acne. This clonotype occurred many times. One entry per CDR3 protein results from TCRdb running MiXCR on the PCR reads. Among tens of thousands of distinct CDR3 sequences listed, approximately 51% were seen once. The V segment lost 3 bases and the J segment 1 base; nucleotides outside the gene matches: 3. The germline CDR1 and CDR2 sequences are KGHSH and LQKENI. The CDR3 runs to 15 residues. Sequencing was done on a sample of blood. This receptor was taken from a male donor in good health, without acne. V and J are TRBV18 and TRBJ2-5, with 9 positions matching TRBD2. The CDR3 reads CASSPLAGAQETQYF. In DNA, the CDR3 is TGTGCCAGCTCACCTTTAGCGGGGGCCCAAGAGACCCAGTACTTC.